The T cell receptor (beta chain) under discussion was sequenced for a study of OX40 agonist ivuxolimab in advanced cancers. This table comes from immunoSEQ multiplex PCR, and its TCRdb copy is limited to in-frame clones, with some not included. The sample yields about 150,000 clones, 94% seen once. V trimming: 3 bases; J trimming: 4 bases; junction bases outside the gene matches: 6. Germline loops: CDR1 SGHTA, CDR2 FQGTGA. The length of the CDR3 is 14 residues. The chain couples TRBV7-3 to TRBJ2-7; 7 bases align to TRBD2. This receptor was taken from an adult with an advanced solid tumor such as melanoma, head and neck, liver or kidney cancer. Specimen: CD4+ or CD8+ T cells sorted from blood, collected in a trial of the OX40 agonist ivuxolimab. CDR3 sequence: CASSFGGSVYEQYF. CDR3 nucleotides: TGTGCCAGCAGCTTCGGCGGGAGCGTATACGAGCAGTACTTC.